This T cell receptor (beta chain) was captured in a study of T cell changes during pregnancy in multiple sclerosis. Profiled with immunoSEQ multiplex PCR; TCRdb holds only in-frame clones, not every one. The sample includes roughly 40,000 clones, over 75% of them seen just once. CDR1 and CDR2 from the germline V gene are SGHRS and YFSETQ. This CDR3 is 14 amino acids long. Between the trimmed V and J ends, which lost 0 bases and 1 base, there was a span of 7 bases. This chain uses TRBV5-1 with TRBJ1-1; tentative D call: TRBD1 (6 bases). The sample in question was CD4+ T cells from peripheral blood mononuclear cells, obtained in the first trimester of pregnancy. This receptor was identified in a female donor in good health, enrolled as a control in a pregnancy study. The CDR3 bases are TGCGCCAGCAGCTTGGTCAGGGGGAACACTGAAGCTTTCTTT. This codes for CASSLVRGNTEAFF. Drawing the rest from reference TRBV5-1 and TRBJ1-1, the complete variable domain is KAGVTQTPRYLIKTRGQQVTLSCSPISGHRSVSWYQQTPGQGLQFLFEYFSETQRNKGNFPGRFSGRQFSNSRSEMNVSTLELGDSALYLCASSLVRGNTEAFFGQGTRLTVV.